This T cell receptor (beta chain) was recovered during a study of identical twins. The study's findings and limits: Diverse VJ usage suggested most zero-insertion clonotypes were not invariant T cells. It was out-of-frame TCR alpha sharing in monozygotic twins that models underestimated. Beta out-of-frame sequences showed weaker excess sharing between twins.

CDR1 and CDR2 (germline): SGHTA, FQGNSA. V lost 0 bases and J 5 bases, leaving 10 bases between the germline ends. The CDR3 length is 14 residues. Each CDR3 protein is one row after TCRdb ran MiXCR on the 5' RACE reads. The sample contains some 1,700,000 distinct CDR3 sequences, around 29% of which appear only once. On this clonotype itself: What it recognizes is unknown.

Sequenced material: cord blood. This chain joins TRBV7-2 and TRBJ2-5; D not certain. The sequence was collected from a newborn girl in good health. The CDR3 nucleotides are TGTGCCAGCAGCTTAGCGAGACGCCGGGAGACCCAGTACTTC. It yields the protein CASSLARRRETQYF.